This TCR beta chain was profiled in a study of T cell clones after liver transplantation. Overall study context: Liver transplant recipients had immunosuppression withdrawal attempted within 2 years.

CDR3 length equals 16 residues. The V gene end was trimmed by 4 bases and the J gene end by 4 bases; junction bases not matched to a gene: 7. Germline CDR1 reads LGHNA; CDR2 reads YSLEER. The assay was immunoSEQ multiplex PCR, and TCRdb's table has in-frame clones only and misses some. The sample yields 65,000 to 80,000 clones, 75% to 85% seen once. The chain combines TRBV4-3 with TRBJ1-1, with 12 bases identical to TRBD1. Source: CD4+ T cells from blood, taken before liver transplant. The origin of this receptor is a human donor who received a liver transplant. For the CDR3, the DNA is TGCGCCAGCAGCCCCCTCCCGGGACAGGGGGCCACTGAAGCTTTCTTT. It yields the protein CASSPLPGQGATEAFF.